Listed below are T cell receptor beta chains from one sample, sequenced in a study of PD-L1 blockade in urothelial cancer. Assay: immunoSEQ multiplex PCR; the TCRdb copy retains only in-frame clones and omits some. The table has tens of thousands of clones, approximately 81% seen once; the top ten hold about 3.7%. The specimen was PBMCs, collected around atezolizumab (anti-PD-L1) treatment. The receptors shown here come from a man aged 65-85 years with urothelial cancer. The CDR3 runs from the conserved cysteine through the conserved F or W. A D gene is named only where the DNA matches it firmly. Expanded clones get a size class; other rows say once, few or many, or leave the size out.

D gene: NA; clone size: NA; J gene: TRBJ1-6; V gene: TRBV27; CDR3 DNA: TGTGCCAGCAGTTCCTACAGGGTATGGGGTTCACCCCTCCACTTT; CDR3 protein: CASSSYRVWGSPLHF
D gene: TRBD1; clone size: NA; J gene: TRBJ1-1; V gene: TRBV7-2; CDR3 DNA: TGTGCCAGCAGCTTAGGGGACAGGAGGAACACTGAAGCTTTCTTT; CDR3 protein: CASSLGDRRNTEAFF
D gene: TRBD2; clone size: NA; J gene: TRBJ2-1; V gene: TRBV12-5; CDR3 DNA: TGTGCTAGTGGTTTGAGGACTAGTGGGCAGTTCTTC; CDR3 protein: CASGLRTSGQFF
D gene: NA; clone size: few; J gene: TRBJ1-2; V gene: TRBV7-2; CDR3 DNA: TGTGCCAGCAGCTTAATGTGGGCGGGTGGCTACACCTTC; CDR3 protein: CASSLMWAGGYTF
D gene: TRBD1; clone size: NA; J gene: TRBJ2-5; V gene: TRBV5-1; CDR3 DNA: TGCGCCAGCAGCTTGGTGACAGGGGGCGGAGAGACCCAGTACTTC; CDR3 protein: CASSLVTGGGETQYF
D gene: TRBD2; clone size: once; J gene: TRBJ2-3; V gene: TRBV28; CDR3 DNA: TGTGCCAGCAGTTTCGACTTCAGGGAGGGATCAGACACAGATACGCAGTATTTT; CDR3 protein: CASSFDFREGSDTDTQYF
D gene: NA; clone size: NA; J gene: TRBJ2-7; V gene: TRBV29-1; CDR3 DNA: TGCAGCGTTGAAAGCCAGGGTCGGGGGGAGCAGTACTTC; CDR3 protein: CSVESQGRGEQYF
D gene: TRBD1; clone size: NA; J gene: TRBJ1-1; V gene: TRBV5-5; CDR3 DNA: TGTGCCAGCAGCTCCTGGACAGGGGAGAACACTGAAGCTTTCTTT; CDR3 protein: CASSSWTGENTEAFF
D gene: TRBD2; clone size: once; J gene: TRBJ2-2; V gene: TRBV6-1; CDR3 DNA: TGTGCCAGCAGTGACAATCTAGCGGGGAACACCGGGGAGCTGTTTTTT; CDR3 protein: CASSDNLAGNTGELFF
D gene: NA; clone size: NA; J gene: TRBJ2-7; V gene: TRBV19; CDR3 DNA: TGTGCCAGTAGGGGCAGGTATCGGCGGCAGTACTTC; CDR3 protein: CASRGRYRRQYF
D gene: TRBD1; clone size: NA; J gene: TRBJ1-1; V gene: TRBV5-4; CDR3 DNA: TGTGCCAGCAGCTTAGCGGCAGGGGGTCGCGAAGCTTTCTTT; CDR3 protein: CASSLAAGGREAFF
D gene: TRBD2; clone size: NA; J gene: TRBJ2-7; V gene: TRBV7-2; CDR3 DNA: TGTGCCAGCAGCTCGGGACTAGCGGGAGGAAGCGAGCAGTACTTC; CDR3 protein: CASSSGLAGGSEQYF
D gene: NA; clone size: NA; J gene: TRBJ2-7; V gene: TRBV7-8; CDR3 DNA: TGTGCCAGCAGCTCGGTTGAGGAGCAGTACTTC; CDR3 protein: CASSSVEEQYF
D gene: NA; clone size: NA; J gene: TRBJ1-5; V gene: TRBV21-1; CDR3 DNA: TGTGCCAGCAGCAATCGACCACAGGGGGCACCTCAGCCCCAGCATTTT; CDR3 protein: CASSNRPQGAPQPQHF
D gene: NA; clone size: NA; J gene: TRBJ1-3; V gene: TRBV19; CDR3 DNA: TGTGCCAGTACCGGAGGGGACACCATATATTTT; CDR3 protein: CASTGGDTIYF
D gene: NA; clone size: NA; J gene: TRBJ2-4; V gene: TRBV18; CDR3 DNA: TGTGCCAGCTCACCTAGGCAGGGGGGCTCGGACATTCAGTACTTC; CDR3 protein: CASSPRQGGSDIQYF
D gene: TRBD1; clone size: NA; J gene: TRBJ2-7; V gene: TRBV7-9; CDR3 DNA: TGTGCCAGCAGTCCATCCCGGGACAGGGGGTACTCCTACGAGCAGTACTTC; CDR3 protein: CASSPSRDRGYSYEQYF
D gene: NA; clone size: few; J gene: TRBJ2-1; V gene: TRBV2; CDR3 DNA: TGTGCCAGCAGCGGCGAACAGGGTTCGTACAATGAGCAGTTCTTC; CDR3 protein: CASSGEQGSYNEQFF
D gene: NA; clone size: NA; J gene: TRBJ2-1; V gene: TRBV5-1; CDR3 DNA: TGCGCCAGCAGCCGTAGCGGCTACAATGAGCAGTTCTTC; CDR3 protein: CASSRSGYNEQFF
D gene: NA; clone size: NA; J gene: TRBJ2-1; V gene: TRBV11-3; CDR3 DNA: TGTGCCAGCAGCTTTAGGGAGTCCTACAATGAGCAGTTCTTC; CDR3 protein: CASSFRESYNEQFF
D gene: NA; clone size: NA; J gene: TRBJ2-7; V gene: TRBV12-5; CDR3 DNA: TGTGCTAGTGGTTTGGATTTTAACGAGCAGTACTTC; CDR3 protein: CASGLDFNEQYF
D gene: TRBD1; clone size: NA; J gene: TRBJ2-5; V gene: TRBV7-2; CDR3 DNA: TGTGCCAGCAGCTCCCCCCGGGACAGGGGCCAAGAGACCCAGTACTTC; CDR3 protein: CASSSPRDRGQETQYF
D gene: NA; clone size: NA; J gene: TRBJ2-7; V gene: TRBV28; CDR3 DNA: TGTGCTAGCAGGGTGACCCTCGGAGCGAAAGGGGTTTACGAGCAGTACTTC; CDR3 protein: CASRVTLGAKGVYEQYF
D gene: TRBD2; clone size: NA; J gene: TRBJ2-3; V gene: TRBV5-4; CDR3 DNA: TGTGCCAGCATGGAGCGGGGGGGCACAGATACGCAGTATTTT; CDR3 protein: CASMERGGTDTQYF
D gene: TRBD2; clone size: NA; J gene: TRBJ2-3; V gene: TRBV28; CDR3 DNA: TGTGCCATCCGGACTAGCGGGCGTAGCACAGATACGCAGTATTTT; CDR3 protein: CAIRTSGRSTDTQYF
D gene: TRBD2; clone size: once; J gene: TRBJ2-2; V gene: TRBV9; CDR3 DNA: TGTGCCAGCAGCCCCAGCGGGGGTAGCACCGGGGAGCTGTTTTTT; CDR3 protein: CASSPSGGSTGELFF
D gene: TRBD1; clone size: NA; J gene: TRBJ2-6; V gene: TRBV19; CDR3 DNA: TGTGCCAGTAGTACTATCCGGACAGGGGGCCCCTCTGGGGCCAACGTCCTGACTTTC; CDR3 protein: CASSTIRTGGPSGANVLTF
D gene: NA; clone size: NA; J gene: TRBJ2-1; V gene: TRBV28; CDR3 DNA: TGTGCCAGCAGGGGAGTAGGGGAGCAGTTCTTC; CDR3 protein: CASRGVGEQFF
D gene: NA; clone size: NA; J gene: TRBJ1-1; V gene: TRBV4-2; CDR3 DNA: TGTGCCAGCAGCCCGACTGACCCCAGCACTGAAGCTTTCTTT; CDR3 protein: CASSPTDPSTEAFF
D gene: NA; clone size: NA; J gene: TRBJ1-1; V gene: TRBV7-2; CDR3 DNA: TGTGCCAGCAGCTTTCTGGGACAGAACACTGAAGCTTTCTTT; CDR3 protein: CASSFLGQNTEAFF
D gene: NA; clone size: NA; J gene: TRBJ2-3; V gene: TRBV19; CDR3 DNA: TGTGCCAGTAGTGAGGGGGACAGCACAGATACGCAGTATTTT; CDR3 protein: CASSEGDSTDTQYF
D gene: NA; clone size: NA; J gene: TRBJ1-6; V gene: TRBV6-5; CDR3 DNA: TGTGCCAGCAGTCCCCGGGCGGGGGCGAATTCACCCCTCCACTTT; CDR3 protein: CASSPRAGANSPLHF
D gene: TRBD2; clone size: NA; J gene: TRBJ2-3; V gene: TRBV6-1; CDR3 DNA: TGTGCCAGCAGTGAAGAGGCCCTAGCGGCTTTCCTCGATACGCAGTATTTT; CDR3 protein: CASSEEALAAFLDTQYF
D gene: NA; clone size: NA; J gene: TRBJ1-3; V gene: TRBV7-9; CDR3 DNA: TGTGCCAGCAGCTTAGGTCGGAGGACTGGAAACACCATATATTTT; CDR3 protein: CASSLGRRTGNTIYF
D gene: NA; clone size: NA; J gene: TRBJ2-1; V gene: TRBV5-5; CDR3 DNA: TGTGCCAGCAGCTTGGAGCCACACAATGAGCAGTTCTTC; CDR3 protein: CASSLEPHNEQFF
D gene: TRBD1; clone size: NA; J gene: TRBJ1-6; V gene: TRBV4-3; CDR3 DNA: TGCGCCAGCAGCCAGGAGGACAGGGGGCATAGTTCACCCCTCCACTTT; CDR3 protein: CASSQEDRGHSSPLHF
D gene: TRBD1; clone size: NA; J gene: TRBJ2-7; V gene: TRBV6-6; CDR3 DNA: TGTGCCAGCGGGGATTCTACAGGGGACGAGCAGTACTTC; CDR3 protein: CASGDSTGDEQYF
D gene: NA; clone size: NA; J gene: TRBJ2-5; V gene: TRBV28; CDR3 DNA: TGTGCCAGCAGCCCAAGCTTCCCCCAAGAGACCCAGTACTTC; CDR3 protein: CASSPSFPQETQYF
D gene: NA; clone size: NA; J gene: TRBJ1-4; V gene: TRBV4-1; CDR3 DNA: TGCGCCAGCAGCGAGACTCGGAATGAAAAACTGTTTTTT; CDR3 protein: CASSETRNEKLFF
D gene: TRBD2; clone size: NA; J gene: TRBJ2-1; V gene: TRBV7-9; CDR3 DNA: TGTGCCAGCAGCTTAGCGGGGGGACTAGGTGCTGAGCAGTTCTTC; CDR3 protein: CASSLAGGLGAEQFF
D gene: NA; clone size: once; J gene: TRBJ2-3; V gene: TRBV6-5; CDR3 DNA: TGTGCCAGCAGTTACTCGACGGGAGTGCGCACAGATACGCAGTATTTT; CDR3 protein: CASSYSTGVRTDTQYF
D gene: TRBD1; clone size: once; J gene: TRBJ1-4; V gene: TRBV30; CDR3 DNA: TGTGCCTGGAGTGTCCGGACAGGGCGGTCCGAAAAACTGTTTTTT; CDR3 protein: CAWSVRTGRSEKLFF
D gene: NA; clone size: medium-sized; J gene: TRBJ2-7; V gene: TRBV27; CDR3 DNA: TGTGCCAGCAGTTTATCAGGCAGGATCTACTACGAGCAGTACTTC; CDR3 protein: CASSLSGRIYYEQYF
D gene: NA; clone size: NA; J gene: TRBJ2-1; V gene: TRBV28; CDR3 DNA: TGTGCCAGCAGTTTATTAGTAGCGGAGAGGAACAATGAGCAGTTCTTC; CDR3 protein: CASSLLVAERNNEQFF
D gene: TRBD1; clone size: NA; J gene: TRBJ2-1; V gene: TRBV6-1; CDR3 DNA: TGTGCCAGCAACCTAAGGACAGGACCCTACAATGAGCAGTTCTTC; CDR3 protein: CASNLRTGPYNEQFF
D gene: NA; clone size: once; J gene: TRBJ1-1; V gene: TRBV5-1; CDR3 DNA: TGCGCCAGCAGCTTGGAACTTACAGGATTGAACACTGAAGCTTTCTTT; CDR3 protein: CASSLELTGLNTEAFF
D gene: NA; clone size: NA; J gene: TRBJ1-5; V gene: TRBV19; CDR3 DNA: TGTGCCAGTGGCGGGAATCAGCCCCAGCATTTT; CDR3 protein: CASGGNQPQHF
D gene: TRBD2; clone size: NA; J gene: TRBJ2-7; V gene: TRBV11-3; CDR3 DNA: TGTGCCAGCAGTTCTACTCCGACTAGCCCCTCGTTAGCGAGGCAGTACTTC; CDR3 protein: CASSSTPTSPSLARQYF
D gene: TRBD2; clone size: NA; J gene: TRBJ2-7; V gene: TRBV28; CDR3 DNA: TGTGCCAGCAGTTTTGCGGGAGGGCCCTCCTACGAGCAGTACTTC; CDR3 protein: CASSFAGGPSYEQYF
D gene: NA; clone size: NA; J gene: TRBJ1-1; V gene: TRBV6-5; CDR3 DNA: TGTGCCAGCAGTTACTCGGGGGGGACCTATCCCACTGAAGCTTTCTTT; CDR3 protein: CASSYSGGTYPTEAFF
D gene: NA; clone size: few; J gene: TRBJ1-5; V gene: TRBV7-8; CDR3 DNA: TGTGCCAGCAGCCCAGAGGTGACTAGCAATCAGCCCCAGCATTTT; CDR3 protein: CASSPEVTSNQPQHF
D gene: NA; clone size: NA; J gene: TRBJ2-5; V gene: TRBV10-3; CDR3 DNA: TGTGCCATCAGTAGCGGCCAAGAGACCCAGTACTTC; CDR3 protein: CAISSGQETQYF
D gene: TRBD2; clone size: NA; J gene: TRBJ2-1; V gene: TRBV9; CDR3 DNA: TGTGCCAGCAGCGTAGAAGGGACTAGCGAACATAAGACTCCGGCTGATAATGAGCAGTTCTTC; CDR3 protein: CASSVEGTSEHKTPADNEQFF
D gene: NA; clone size: NA; J gene: TRBJ2-1; V gene: TRBV6-5; CDR3 DNA: TGTGCCAGCAGTATTCGGGAGCCCTACAATGAGCAGTTCTTC; CDR3 protein: CASSIREPYNEQFF